Following are 30 T cell receptor beta chains from one sample sequenced in a study of control samples from healthy donors and cancer patients. Libraries were prepared by immunoSEQ multiplex PCR; TCRdb keeps only in-frame clonotypes and omits some of them. The data hold about 220,000 clones, with 90% to 95% observed a single time. Sequences were obtained from blood. The receptor source for this set is a man in his fifties or sixties in good health.

The chain couples TRBV6-5 to TRBJ1-2; D call uncertain. This CDR3 comprises 16 residues. Per germline, CDR1 MNHEY and CDR2 SVGAGI. V lost 4 bases and J 5 bases, leaving 20 bases between the germline ends. CDR3 DNA: TGTGCCAGCAGTTCTAGGAGCGGCGTTCGGCCATATGGCTACACCTTC. Translation gives CASSSRSGVRPYGYTF.

The CDR3 loop reads CASSLGRANEKLFF. Written as DNA, the CDR3 is TGTGCCAGCAGCTTGGGAAGAGCTAATGAAAAACTGTTTTTT. The gene calls are TRBV7-9 and TRBJ1-4; D unclear. Trimming removed 3 bases from V and 3 bases from J, with 8 bases in between. Germline CDR1 SEHNR, CDR2 FQNEAQ (reference sequence). The CDR3 runs 14 residues.

This chain links TRBV30 with TRBJ1-5; tentative D call: TRBD1 (5 bases). Germline V CDR1 and CDR2: GTSNPN, SVGIG (reference sequence). CDR3 length: 15 residues. Trimming removed 1 base at V and 1 base at J, with 11 bases between. The CDR3 DNA follows: TGTGCCTGGAGTGCCGACAGCAAAAGCAATCAGCCCCAGCATTTT. Translated: CAWSADSKSNQPQHF.

This chain joins TRBV24-1 and TRBJ1-2; the D gene is possibly TRBD1 (5 bases). Between the trimmed V and J ends, which lost 4 bases and 8 bases, there was a span of 19 bases. Germline CDR1 reads KGHDR; CDR2 reads SFDVKD. The CDR3 contains 15 residues. The CDR3 nucleotides are TGTGCCACCAGTGACCCCCTCCCCGGGGCCGGGGGCTACACCTTC. It is translated as CATSDPLPGAGGYTF.

This chain joins TRBV5-1 and TRBJ2-7; no clear D gene. Germline values: CDR1 SGHRS, CDR2 YFSETQ. Trimming shortened V by 0 bases and J by 7 bases, and 5 bases separated the two germline ends. The CDR3 contains 11 residues. CDR3 DNA: TGCGCCAGCAGCTTGGTCCCAGAGCAGTACGTC. It codes for CASSLVPEQYV.

This clone was counted a few times. This chain connects TRBV18 to TRBJ1-5; the D is unclear. The CDR3 consists of 15 residues. Germline values: CDR1 KGHSH, CDR2 LQKENI. V gave up 3 bases and J gave up 1 base, with 10 bases separating them. The DNA of the CDR3 is TGTGCCAGCTCACCTTCAGGATACAGCAATCAGCCCCAGCATTTT. Translating it yields CASSPSGYSNQPQHF.

J is TRBJ1-5 and V is TRBV15; no clear D. Germline CDR1 LNHNV, CDR2 YYDKDF (reference sequence). This CDR3 comprises 14 residues. The ends were cut back, 1 base at V and 0 bases at J, with 4 bases in the middle. Here the CDR3 reads CATSRGYSNQPQHF. The CDR3 DNA sequence: TGTGCCACCAGCAGAGGATATAGCAATCAGCCCCAGCATTTT.

The chain carries TRBV28 and TRBJ1-2; D perhaps matches TRBD1 (5 bases). The CDR3 has 17 residues. Germline assignment: CDR1 MDHEN and CDR2 SYDVKM. Trimming removed 5 bases from V and 1 base from J, with 20 bases in between. The CDR3 loop is CASSPPGDLLFNYGYTF. The CDR3 DNA reads as TGTGCCAGCAGTCCTCCGGGGGACCTCCTTTTTAACTATGGCTACACCTTC.

CDR3 DNA: TGCGCCAGCACAGAAAACACCGGGGAGCTGTTTTTT. It translates to CASTENTGELFF. This chain connects TRBV5-1 to TRBJ2-2; D is ambiguous. Trimming pared 6 bases from V and 2 bases from J, leaving 5 bases between. CDR3 length equals 12 residues. Germline V gives CDR1 SGHRS, CDR2 YFSETQ.

The chain couples TRBV30 to TRBJ2-5; a weak D match, TRBD1 (6 bases). With 3 bases removed from V and 3 bases from J, the gap between germline ends came to 17 bases. This CDR3 spans 15 amino acids. CDR1 and CDR2 from the germline V gene are GTSNPN and SVGIG (reference sequence). As DNA, the CDR3 is TGTGCCTGGAGCGATACTCGGACAGTAGAAGAGACCCAGTACTTC. Translating it yields CAWSDTRTVEETQYF.

The chain links TRBV7-9 to TRBJ2-7; no clear D. The V gene lost 4 bases and the J gene lost 1 base, with 14 bases spanning the gap. Germline V gene data show CDR1 as SEHNR and CDR2 as FQNEAQ (reference sequence). The CDR3 contains 15 residues. CDR3 region: CASSSPALFSYEQYV. Here the CDR3 DNA reads TGTGCCAGCAGCTCCCCGGCCTTATTTTCCTACGAGCAGTACGTC.

The V gene is TRBV18, the J gene TRBJ1-4; 9 bases map to TRBD1. This CDR3 is built from 16 residues. The V gene end was trimmed by 3 bases and the J gene end by 8 bases; junction bases not matched to a gene: 10. Germline V lookup: CDR1 KGHSH, CDR2 LQKENI. The CDR3 DNA is TGTGCCAGCTCACCGAATACAGGGGGCGCGTTGGAAAAACTGTTTTTT. Its protein is CASSPNTGGALEKLFF.

The chain joins TRBV9 to TRBJ2-1; D may be TRBD2 (5 bases). Germline CDR1 is SGDLS and CDR2 is YYNGEE. V shed 2 bases and J shed 7 bases, with 28 bases lying between them. The CDR3 sequence is 19 residues long. CDR3 protein: CASSVEALGVAGNANEQFF. The CDR3 DNA reads as TGTGCCAGCAGCGTGGAAGCTTTGGGCGTAGCCGGGAATGCGAATGAGCAGTTCTTC.

The rearrangement uses TRBV30 and TRBJ1-4; D gene uncertain. CDR1 is GTSNPN and CDR2 is SVGIG in the germline V gene (reference sequence). The CDR3 totals 14 residues. Trimming stripped 0 bases from V and 7 bases from J, with 12 bases between. The CDR3, as DNA: TGTGCCTGGAGTGTGCCCGACTGGGGTGAAAAACTGTTTTTT. Protein product: CAWSVPDWGEKLFF.

The chain couples TRBV11-3 to TRBJ2-3; no reliable D call. The CDR3 totals 13 residues. Germline V gene data show CDR1 as SGHNT and CDR2 as YENEEA. Trimming cost V 4 bases and J 5 bases, with 10 bases left between them. In DNA, the CDR3 is TGTGCCAGCAGCTCCCGACCCGGAGATACGCAGTATTTT. Translated, it gives CASSSRPGDTQYF.

V usage is TRBV5-1 and J usage is TRBJ1-2, with a possible D match to TRBD1 (6 bases). Germline lookup yields CDR1 SGHRS and CDR2 YFSETQ. The CDR3 has 16 amino acids. V lost 1 base, J lost 2 bases, and 15 bases lay in between. Here the CDR3 DNA reads TGCGCCAGCAGCTTGACAGGGTCCCTAACGAACTATGGCTACACCTTC. Translated: CASSLTGSLTNYGYTF. The whole variable domain, filled in from reference TRBV5-1 and TRBJ1-2, reads KAGVTQTPRYLIKTRGQQVTLSCSPISGHRSVSWYQQTPGQGLQFLFEYFSETQRNKGNFPGRFSGRQFSNSRSEMNVSTLELGDSALYLCASSLTGSLTNYGYTFGSGTRLTVV.

The rearrangement uses TRBV6-4 and TRBJ2-7; D may be TRBD1 (6 bases). Per the germline V gene, CDR1 is MRHNA and CDR2 is SNTAGT. This CDR3 contains 11 residues. V was trimmed by 8 bases and J by 6 bases, leaving 11 bases between them. The CDR3: CASHEGGEQYV. CDR3 nucleotides: TGTGCCAGCCACGAAGGGGGCGAGCAGTACGTC.

J is TRBJ2-2 and V is TRBV25-1; the D gene is possibly TRBD2 (6 bases). The CDR3 has 15 amino acids. Germline V gene data show CDR1 as MGHDK and CDR2 as SYGVNS. Trimming took off 5 bases at V and 6 bases at J, with 16 bases between the two ends. CDR3 region: CASSNGWGDAGELFF. CDR3 nucleotides: TGTGCCAGCAGTAACGGTTGGGGGGACGCCGGGGAGCTGTTTTTT.

This chain links TRBV4-2 with TRBJ2-7; TRBD1 matches at 10 bases. The germline CDR1 and CDR2 sequences are LGHNA and YNFKEQ. V trimming: 4 bases; J trimming: 4 bases; junction bases outside the gene matches: 7. The CDR3 loop spans 15 amino acids. This chain's CDR3 is CASSRGQGPFYEQYV. In DNA form, the CDR3 reads TGTGCCAGCAGCCGGGGACAGGGGCCCTTTTACGAGCAGTACGTC.

The J gene is TRBJ2-3, the V gene TRBV9, with 12 bases lining up with TRBD1. V shed 4 bases and J 4 bases; nucleotides not matched to a gene: 7. Germline V lookup: CDR1 SGDLS, CDR2 YYNGEE. CDR3 length equals 16 residues. The DNA of the CDR3 is TGTGCCAGCAGCAAACCGGGACAGGGGGCCTCAGATACGCAGTATTTT. It translates to CASSKPGQGASDTQYF.

The chain links TRBV3-1 (or the pseudogene TRBV3-2) to TRBJ1-6; D possibly corresponds to TRBD1 (5 bases). The CDR3 is 15 amino acids. Germline CDR1 reads LGHDT; CDR2 reads YNNKEL (reference sequence). V shed 4 bases and J shed 10 bases, with 17 bases lying between them. The CDR3 nucleotides read TGTGCCAGCAGCCGAGGGGCAGGAACGGAGTCACCCCTCCACTTT. Translation gives CASSRGAGTESPLHF.

The chain uses TRBV5-8 and TRBJ2-6; D tentatively reads TRBD1 or TRBD2 (5 bases each). The V and J ends lost 3 bases and 0 bases respectively, with 22 bases between them. The CDR3 covers 20 residues. In germline, CDR1 is SGHTS, CDR2 YDEGEE. CDR3 sequence: CASSSEGSSFVDSGANVLTF. DNA for the CDR3: TGTGCCAGCAGCTCAGAGGGGAGTTCGTTCGTAGACTCTGGGGCCAACGTCCTGACTTTC.

The V and J genes are TRBV18 and TRBJ2-1; 11 bases map to TRBD2. CDR1 KGHSH and CDR2 LQKENI come from the germline V gene. The V gene end was trimmed by 6 bases and the J gene end by 2 bases; junction bases not matched to a gene: 15. This CDR3 is 19 amino acids long. This chain's CDR3 is CASSGRGSGGDYAYNEQFF. The CDR3 region has the DNA TGTGCCAGCTCCGGACGAGGTAGCGGGGGGGACTACGCCTACAATGAGCAGTTCTTC.

The chain recombines TRBV5-1 with TRBJ2-2; no firm D call. The germline CDR1 and CDR2 sequences are SGHRS and YFSETQ. V lost 4 bases to trimming and J lost 6 bases, with 13 bases between them. CDR3 length equals 14 residues. DNA of the CDR3: TGCGCCAGCAGCGGCCCGTCCGCGGCCGGGGAGCTGTTTTTT. It translates to CASSGPSAAGELFF.

The V call is TRBV6-5, the J call TRBJ1-2; 8 bases line up with TRBD1. CDR1 is MNHEY and CDR2 is SVGAGI in the germline V gene. Trimming at V came to 5 bases and at J to 9 bases, leaving 14 bases not matched to a gene. The CDR3 loop spans 15 amino acids. The CDR3 spells CASSPGGLGQGSYTF. The DNA for the CDR3 is TGTGCCAGCAGTCCCGGGGGCCTAGGACAGGGCAGCTACACCTTC.

This chain uses TRBV9 with TRBJ2-7, with TRBD2 identical over 7 bases. J was trimmed by 7 bases and V by 4 bases; bases with no gene match: 17. Germline values: CDR1 SGDLS, CDR2 YYNGEE. The CDR3 runs to 16 residues. In DNA, the CDR3 is TGTGCCAGCAGCCCATTGAGTGGGACTACCCGAGCGGAGCAGTACTTC. Residues: CASSPLSGTTRAEQYF.

The rearrangement uses TRBV6-5 and TRBJ2-7; 12 positions match TRBD1. CDR3 length equals 13 residues. Germline lookup yields CDR1 MNHEY and CDR2 SVGAGI. V trimming: 5 bases; J trimming: 6 bases; junction bases outside the gene matches: 2. As DNA, the CDR3 is TGTGCCAGCAGTCGGGACAGGGGGCGCGAGCAGTACGTC. Protein product: CASSRDRGREQYV.

The chain is built from TRBV7-3 and TRBJ2-3, with D possibly TRBD2 on 5 matching bases. The length of the CDR3 is 14 residues. Per the germline V gene, CDR1 is SGHTA and CDR2 is FQGTGA. Trimming took 2 bases from V and 1 from J, leaving 7 bases between them. The CDR3 region has the DNA TGTGCCAGCAGCTTATCGCGGGGCACAGATACGCAGTATTTT. It is translated as CASSLSRGTDTQYF.

This clone was seen only once. This chain links TRBV4-1 with TRBJ2-7, with 12 bases lining up with TRBD2. The CDR3 runs to 16 residues. CDR1 and CDR2 (germline): MGHRA, YSYEKL. Trimming at V came to 1 base and at J to 3 bases, leaving 4 bases not matched to a gene. Here the CDR3 reads CASSQGGLAGIYEQYF. In nucleotides, the CDR3 is TGCGCCAGCAGCCAAGGAGGACTAGCGGGGATCTACGAGCAGTACTTC.

The gene calls are TRBV9 and TRBJ1-1; no reliable D call. V was pared by 3 bases and J by 10 bases, with 13 bases between. The CDR3 extends over 12 amino acids. Germline CDR1 is SGDLS and CDR2 is YYNGEE. In nucleotides, the CDR3 is TGTGCCAGCAGCGCCGACCCGGGAGCAGCTTTCTTT. Translation gives CASSADPGAAFF. The variable domain in full, completed from reference TRBV9 and TRBJ1-1, reads DSGVTQTPKHLITATGQRVTLRCSPRSGDLSVYWYQQSLDQGLQFLIQYYNGEERAKGNILERFSAQQFPDLHSELNLSSLELGDSALYFCASSADPGAAFFGQGTRLTVV.